This TCR beta chain was found in a study of T cell responses to AZD1222 COVID-19 vaccine. Profiled with immunoSEQ multiplex PCR; TCRdb holds only in-frame clones, not every one. This table holds 100,000 to 150,000 clones, around 90% found once. Study conclusions and caveats: Only five to seven AZD1222 recipients were seropositive at baseline. The study found Spike-specific TCR breadth and depth rose after two AZD1222 doses. Clonal diversity may have been underestimated in mostly white British donors. Nearly half of the spike-specific TCRs reportedly recognize variant regions that carry no mutations.

To note about this clone: The antigen remains unidentified.

The TCR comes from an adult who received the AZD1222 COVID-19 vaccine. This specimen consisted of peripheral blood, obtained 28 days after the second AZD1222 dose.

CDR3 DNA: TGTGCCAGCAGCCAAGACAGGGGGCGCATGACCACCCTAAATAGCGAGCAGTACTTC. It translates to CASSQDRGRMTTLNSEQYF. The chain uses TRBV14 and TRBJ2-7; TRBD1 matches 8 bases. This CDR3 contains 19 residues. Trimming took 0 bases from V and 6 from J; bases not matched to a gene: 19. Germline-derived CDR1 and CDR2 are SGHDN and FVKESK. Filled out from reference TRBV14 and TRBJ2-7, the complete variable domain reads EAGVTQFPSHSVIEKGQTVTLRCDPISGHDNLYWYRRVMGKEIKFLLHFVKESKQDESGMPNNRFLAERTGGTYSTLKVQPAELEDSGVYFCASSQDRGRMTTLNSEQYFGPGTRLTVT.